A single sample is the source of the 17 T cell receptor beta chains below, sequenced in a study of OX40 agonist ivuxolimab in advanced cancers. Assay used: immunoSEQ multiplex PCR; TCRdb lists only in-frame clones, some missing. The table shows about 82,000 clones, with approximately 87% occurring only once. This specimen consisted of CD4+ or CD8+ T cells sorted from blood, obtained in a trial of the OX40 agonist ivuxolimab. The receptors derive from an adult with an advanced solid tumor such as melanoma, head and neck, liver or kidney cancer.

The chain uses TRBV6-6 and TRBJ2-7; D tentatively reads TRBD1 or TRBD2 (5 bases each). Per the germline V gene, CDR1 is MNHNY and CDR2 is SVGAGI (reference sequence). V was cut by 0 bases and J by 0 bases, with 9 bases left in between. CDR3 size: 15 residues. The CDR3 DNA sequence: TGTGCCAGCAGTTACTCGGGAGACAGCTCCTACGAGCAGTACTTC. This translates into CASSYSGDSSYEQYF.

This clone was counted between two and nine times. J is TRBJ1-3 and V is TRBV2; unclear D gene. The CDR3 runs to 14 residues. Germline CDR1 is SNHLY and CDR2 is FYNNEI. Trimming stripped 6 bases from V and 0 bases from J, with 9 bases between. The CDR3 loop is CASREQSSGNTIYF. Written as DNA, the CDR3 is TGTGCCAGCAGGGAACAAAGCTCTGGAAACACCATATATTTT.

This chain connects TRBV11-2 to TRBJ2-2; 10 positions match TRBD2. V gave up 5 bases and J gave up 1 base; unmatched junction bases: 4. Looked up from germline, CDR1 is SGHAT and CDR2 is FQNNGV. The CDR3 length is 16 residues. CDR3 region: CASSVSSGGNTGELFF. DNA of the CDR3: TGTGCCAGCAGCGTCTCTAGCGGGGGGAACACCGGGGAGCTGTTTTTT.

The chain employs TRBV11-2 and TRBJ1-3; D uncertain. The length of the CDR3 is 14 residues. The germline gives CDR1 SGHAT, CDR2 FQNNGV. V was pared by 3 bases and J by 4 bases, with 10 bases between. For the CDR3, the DNA is TGTGCCAGCAGCTTCCCTCGTAGCGGAAACACCATATATTTT. It is translated as CASSFPRSGNTIYF.

The rearrangement uses TRBV7-9 and TRBJ1-1; no reliable D call. This CDR3 comprises 13 residues. Germline lookup yields CDR1 SEHNR and CDR2 FQNEAQ (reference sequence). The germline V and J ends were trimmed by 3 bases and 7 bases, with 12 bases remaining between them. In nucleotides, the CDR3 is TGTGCCAGCAGCTTGAGTCGAACAATTGAAGCTTTCTTT. Translated, it gives CASSLSRTIEAFF.

The chain employs TRBV5-6 and TRBJ2-7; 10 nucleotides agree with TRBD2. V was pared by 4 bases and J by 4 bases, with 5 bases of the junction left unmatched. The CDR3 has 14 residues. Per germline, CDR1 SGHDT and CDR2 YYEEEE. Written as DNA, the CDR3 is TGTGCCAGCAGCCCCGGGACTAGCGATTACGAGCAGTACTTC. The encoded protein is CASSPGTSDYEQYF.

This chain connects TRBV5-5 to TRBJ1-4; D might be TRBD1 (5 bases). CDR1 and CDR2 (germline): SGHKS, YYEKEE (reference sequence). The V and J ends lost 5 bases and 4 bases respectively, with 12 bases between them. The CDR3 is 14 residues long. The CDR3 DNA is TGTGCCAGCAGTTGGGGCAGTGGTAATGAAAAACTGTTTTTT. Translating gives CASSWGSGNEKLFF.

The V gene is TRBV7-8, the J gene TRBJ2-1; unclear D gene. Trimming left V 4 bases short and J 1 base short, with 8 bases between. This CDR3 has 14 residues. Germline V lookup: CDR1 SGHVS, CDR2 FQNEAQ. DNA for the CDR3: TGTGCCAGCAGCTCACGTACGTCCTACAATGAGCAGTTCTTC. It translates to CASSSRTSYNEQFF. Based on the CDR3 plus reference TRBV7-8 and TRBJ2-1, the full variable domain is GAGVSQSPRYKVAKRGQDVALRCDPISGHVSLFWYQQALGQGPEFLTYFQNEAQLDKSGLPSDRFFAERPEGSVSTLKIQRTQQEDSAVYLCASSSRTSYNEQFFGPGTRLTVL.

The chain combines TRBV6-6 with TRBJ1-1; no clear D gene. The CDR3 spans 13 residues. V gave up 4 bases and J gave up 4 bases, with 10 bases separating them. Per the germline V gene, CDR1 is MNHNY and CDR2 is SVGAGI (reference sequence). CDR3 region: CASSSIHSTEAFF. CDR3 bases: TGTGCCAGCAGTTCTATCCACAGCACTGAAGCTTTCTTT.

This clone was found once. V usage is TRBV9 and J usage is TRBJ2-5; D not resolved. Between the trimmed V and J ends, which lost 4 bases and 0 bases, there was a span of 10 bases. This CDR3 contains 14 residues. CDR1 is SGDLS and CDR2 is YYNGEE in the germline V gene. The CDR3 DNA reads TGTGCCAGCAGCCCCATCTCGTACCAAGAGACCCAGTACTTC. This translates into CASSPISYQETQYF.

The gene calls are TRBV7-2 and TRBJ1-3; D perhaps matches TRBD1 (5 bases). CDR1 and CDR2 (germline): SGHTA, FQGNSA. V gave up 5 bases and J gave up 0 bases, with 11 bases separating them. The CDR3 runs 15 residues. The CDR3, as DNA: TGTGCCAGCAGCAAGGGACGACCCTCTGGAAACACCATATATTTT. Amino acid sequence: CASSKGRPSGNTIYF.

The chain combines TRBV6-1 with TRBJ1-2, with D possibly TRBD1 on 5 matching bases. V was pared by 7 bases and J by 7 bases, with 10 bases between. The CDR3 totals 11 residues. Germline V lookup: CDR1 MNHNS, CDR2 SASEGT. For the CDR3, the DNA is TGTGCCAGCAAACGGGGCGGTGGCTACACCTTC. As protein: CASKRGGGYTF.

This rearrangement joins TRBV6-1 to TRBJ2-2, with D perhaps matching TRBD2 (6 bases). CDR1 MNHNS and CDR2 SASEGT come from the germline V gene. V gave up 2 bases and J gave up 4 bases, with 11 bases separating them. The length of the CDR3 is 15 residues. The CDR3: CASSENNGGTGELFF. Here the CDR3 DNA reads TGTGCCAGCAGTGAAAACAACGGGGGCACCGGGGAGCTGTTTTTT.

The chain recombines TRBV6-1 with TRBJ1-5; D possibly corresponds to TRBD1 (6 bases). Trimming removed 5 bases at V and 5 bases at J, with 16 bases between. Germline assignment: CDR1 MNHNS and CDR2 SASEGT. The CDR3 extends over 15 amino acids. This chain's CDR3 is CASSPMSGADQPQHF. DNA of the CDR3: TGTGCCAGCAGTCCGATGTCAGGGGCTGATCAGCCCCAGCATTTT.

V gene TRBV20-1 combines with J gene TRBJ1-2; D remains unclear. V gave up 4 bases and J gave up 4 bases, with 7 bases separating them. The CDR3 has 11 residues. Germline lookup yields CDR1 DFQATT and CDR2 SNEGSKA (reference sequence). The CDR3 region has the DNA TGCAGTGCTACGGCCTCCTATGGCTACACCTTC. Amino acids: CSATASYGYTF.

This clone was seen more than once but under ten times. The genes are TRBV2 and TRBJ2-3, with 10 nucleotides matching TRBD2. V trimming: 11 bases; J trimming: 3 bases; junction bases outside the gene matches: 17. CDR3 length equals 17 residues. In germline, CDR1 is SNHLY, CDR2 FYNNEI. CDR3 DNA: TGTGCCCTAACGACCACCATAGCGGGGGGCAGAACAGATACGCAGTATTTT. It encodes CALTTTIAGGRTDTQYF.

J is TRBJ2-5 and V is TRBV4-1; 8 bases map to TRBD1. This CDR3 has 16 amino acids. V trimming: 0 bases; J trimming: 5 bases; junction bases outside the gene matches: 8. CDR1 is MGHRA, CDR2 YSYEKL, per germline. The CDR3 DNA follows: TGCGCCAGCAGCCAAGATCTCGCAGGGGGCCGGGAGACCCAGTACTTC. Translation gives CASSQDLAGGRETQYF.